This entry lists 28 T cell receptor beta chains sequenced from one sample in a study of T-cell reconstitution after alpha-beta-depleted transplantation in children (TCRdb year 2016). Libraries were built with PCR. These reads were obtained on an Illumina HiSeq 2500. TCR libraries were prepared with molecular barcoding, using unique molecular identifiers to normalize TCRbeta repertoire quantification. TCRdb reprocessing: public reads trimmed at Q25 with fastp, clones called with MiXCR, in-frame beta chains kept. For every CDR3 protein sequence, its rows merge into one entry that carries the most common genes and DNA. The sample contains about 200,000 distinct CDR3 sequences, 5.5% to 7% of them found a single time. The top ten hold approximately 5.7% of the sample. What this sample's treatment or condition label stands for: allogeneic hematopoietic cell transplantation with graft depleted of TCRalphabeta T cells and CD19 B cells.

The sequencing here drew on PBMCs, taken before TCRalphabeta/CD19-depleted stem cell transplant. These receptors all stem from a boy aged 2-15 years with acute lymphoblastic leukemia, due to receive a stem cell transplant.

The rearrangement uses TRBV5-1 and TRBJ2-3; no clear D. The V end was cut by 3 bases, the J end by 5 bases, with 10 bases between. Germline values: CDR1 SGHRS, CDR2 YFSETQ. The CDR3 extends over 13 amino acids. Here the CDR3 DNA reads TGCGCCAGCAGCTATGGACCTGAAGATACGCAGTATTTT. Its protein is CASSYGPEDTQYF.

In this sample, this clonotype turned up a few times. The rearrangement links TRBV7-8 to TRBJ1-6; no clear D. The CDR3 extends over 14 amino acids. The germline CDR1 and CDR2 sequences are SGHVS and FQNEAQ. The ends were cut back, 5 bases at V and 8 bases at J, with 13 bases in the middle. The CDR3 nucleotides read TGTGCCAGCAGCCCAGGACGGAACCATTCACCCCTCCACTTT. It codes for CASSPGRNHSPLHF.

This clonotype was seen repeatedly, ten times or more. This chain connects TRBV6-6 to TRBJ2-1; D is ambiguous. The CDR3 is 11 amino acids. Germline CDR1 MNHNY, CDR2 SVGAGI (reference sequence). The germline V and J ends were trimmed by 0 bases and 9 bases, with 3 bases remaining between them. This CDR3 is CASSYSGEQFF. The CDR3 DNA reads TGTGCCAGCAGTTACTCGGGTGAGCAGTTCTTC.

This clonotype was seen ten or more times. This chain joins TRBV16 and TRBJ1-5, with D hard to call. CDR3 length equals 14 residues. The V gene's germline CDR1 is KGHSY and CDR2 FQNENV. V lost 1 base and J lost 0, with 4 bases in between. DNA of the CDR3: TGTGCCAGCAGCCAATTTTCTAGCAATCAGCCCCAGCATTTT. Protein: CASSQFSSNQPQHF.

This clonotype was seen more than once but under ten times. This chain connects TRBV5-1 to TRBJ2-7; D perhaps matches TRBD1 (5 bases). The CDR3 consists of 14 residues. Germline-derived CDR1 and CDR2 are SGHRS and YFSETQ. V lost 8 bases to trimming and J lost 6 bases, with 21 bases between them. The CDR3 is CARNIYWGPIEQYF. DNA for the CDR3: TGCGCCAGGAATATCTACTGGGGCCCTATCGAGCAGTACTTC.

This clonotype was counted at least ten times. This rearrangement joins TRBV7-2 to TRBJ2-1; 9 bases are shared with TRBD1. Germline loops: CDR1 SGHTA, CDR2 FQGNSA. There are 13 residues in the CDR3. V dropped 5 bases and J dropped 10; count of bases not matched to a gene: 6. In DNA, the CDR3 is TGTGCCAGCAGCCCAGGACAGGGGCGCGAGCAGTTCTTC. It codes for CASSPGQGREQFF.

This clonotype showed up many times. This rearrangement joins TRBV5-1 to TRBJ1-1; D ambiguous. CDR3 size: 14 residues. The V and J ends lost 1 base and 1 base respectively, with 8 bases between them. The V gene's germline CDR1 is SGHRS and CDR2 YFSETQ. The CDR3 DNA reads TGCGCCAGCAGCTTGCCGAATCAGAACACTGAAGCTTTCTTT. Its protein product is CASSLPNQNTEAFF.

This clonotype has a count of ten or more. This chain uses TRBV5-1 with TRBJ2-1, with TRBD2 identical over 9 bases. This CDR3 is built from 15 residues. Germline CDR1 and CDR2: SGHRS and YFSETQ. After removal of 4 bases from V and 8 bases from J, the junction contained 10 bases not matched to a gene. The CDR3: CASSHLAGRFDEQFF. CDR3 sequence (DNA): TGCGCCAGCAGCCATCTAGCGGGAAGGTTCGATGAGCAGTTCTTC.

This clonotype was seen repeatedly, ten times or more. The J gene is TRBJ2-7, the V gene TRBV9; D unresolved. The CDR3 consists of 13 residues. Between the trimmed V and J ends, which lost 8 bases and 2 bases, there was a span of 14 bases. Looked up from germline, CDR1 is SGDLS and CDR2 is YYNGEE. CDR3 region: CASNDGRTYEQYF. CDR3 DNA sequence: TGTGCCAGTAACGACGGGCGAACCTACGAGCAGTACTTC. Looking up the rest from reference TRBV9 and TRBJ2-7 gives the full variable domain: DSGVTQTPKHLITATGQRVTLRCSPRSGDLSVYWYQQSLDQGLQFLIQYYNGEERAKGNILERFSAQQFPDLHSELNLSSLELGDSALYFCASNDGRTYEQYFGPGTRLTVT.

This chain links TRBV6-2 or TRBV6-3 with TRBJ2-4; 10 positions match TRBD2. The CDR3 is 15 amino acids. V shed 2 bases and J 8 bases; nucleotides not matched to a gene: 6. Germline V gene lookup returns CDR1 MNHEY and CDR2 SVGEGT. The CDR3 region is CASSYAAGGPDIQYF. The CDR3 nucleotides are TGTGCCAGCAGTTACGCAGCGGGGGGGCCGGACATTCAGTACTTC.

This clonotype was observed a few times. The chain has TRBV28 and TRBJ1-4, with a weak D call TRBD1 (6 bases). Trimming pared 7 bases from V and 8 bases from J, leaving 20 bases between. The CDR3 has 15 residues. Germline V gene data show CDR1 as MDHEN and CDR2 as SYDVKM. The CDR3 DNA reads as TGTGCCAGCACCGGGAGTGACAGGTCGCAGGAAAAACTGTTTTTT. Amino acid sequence: CASTGSDRSQEKLFF.

This clonotype showed up many times. The rearrangement uses TRBV10-3 and TRBJ1-2; a weak D match, TRBD1 (5 bases). V gave up 5 bases and J gave up 1 base, with 14 bases separating them. Germline-derived CDR1 and CDR2 are ENHRY and SYGVKD. The CDR3 covers 15 residues. CDR3 coding DNA: TGTGCCATCAGTAGCCGTTTCAGGGATAACTATGGCTACACCTTC. Translation: CAISSRFRDNYGYTF.

In this sample, this clonotype turned up many times. The V call is TRBV6-4, the J call TRBJ2-3, with 13 bases fitting TRBD2. CDR1 and CDR2 from the germline V gene are MRHNA and SNTAGT. V trimming: 0 bases; J trimming: 2 bases; junction bases outside the gene matches: 5. This CDR3 contains 18 residues. CDR3 residues: CASSDSKTSGGPTDTQYF. CDR3 coding DNA: TGTGCCAGCAGTGACTCGAAGACTAGCGGGGGGCCCACAGATACGCAGTATTTT.

With regard to this clonotype: This clone may be a read error of a much larger clone one base away. V is TRBV11-2 and J is TRBJ1-3; TRBD1 is a possible D gene (6 bases). Germline CDR1 SGHAT, CDR2 FQNNGV. CDR3 length equals 15 residues. The CDR3, as DNA: TGTGCCAGCAGCTTAAGGGGGGATACTGGAAACACCGTATATTTT. Protein sequence: CASSLRGDTGNTVYF.

At least ten counts were recorded for this clonotype. The chain joins TRBV24-1 to TRBJ2-1; 7 nucleotides align to TRBD1. The CDR3 spans 15 residues. The junction had 8 bases not matched to a gene; V was cut back by 6 bases and J by 4 bases. Germline V lookup: CDR1 KGHDR, CDR2 SFDVKD. CDR3 nucleotide sequence: TGTGCCACCAGTCTGCAGGGGGTTGGGTACAATGAGCAGTTCTTC. Translating gives CATSLQGVGYNEQFF.

The V call is TRBV7-2, the J call TRBJ2-3, with D possibly being TRBD1 or TRBD2 (5 bases each). The CDR3 has 14 amino acids. Looked up from germline, CDR1 is SGHTA and CDR2 is FQGNSA. V lost 2 bases and J lost 3, with 9 bases in between. CDR3: CASSLWWGTDTQYF. Here the CDR3 DNA reads TGTGCCAGCAGCTTATGGTGGGGGACAGATACGCAGTATTTT.

This clonotype occurred many times. The rearrangement uses TRBV5-1 and TRBJ2-2; no clear D gene. Germline lookup yields CDR1 SGHRS and CDR2 YFSETQ. The ends were cut back, 1 base at V and 0 bases at J, with 10 bases in the middle. The CDR3 spans 16 residues. In nucleotides, the CDR3 is TGCGCCAGCAGCTTGTTTGCATCCGCGAACACCGGGGAGCTGTTTTTT. The encoded protein is CASSLFASANTGELFF.

This clonotype has a count of ten or more. The chain recombines TRBV28 with TRBJ2-3; a weak D match, TRBD2 (6 bases). Trimming shortened V by 1 base and J by 3 bases, and 11 bases separated the two germline ends. The CDR3 covers 15 residues. Germline V gives CDR1 MDHEN, CDR2 SYDVKM. CDR3 sequence reads: CASSLYRDFTDTQYF. Here the CDR3 DNA reads TGTGCCAGCAGTTTATACCGGGACTTTACAGATACGCAGTATTTT.

There are a few counts of this clonotype. The chain recombines TRBV27 with TRBJ2-1; a weak D match, TRBD1 (5 bases). Germline lookup yields CDR1 MNHEY and CDR2 SMNVEV (reference sequence). The CDR3 runs 12 residues. The V end lost 6 bases, the J end lost 6 bases, and 9 bases lay between the germline ends. The CDR3 sequence is CASRRQFNEQFF. DNA of the CDR3: TGTGCCAGCAGGCGACAGTTCAATGAGCAGTTCTTC.

There are many counts of this clonotype. This sequence joins TRBV9 and TRBJ2-1; D may be TRBD2 (5 bases). The CDR3 is made up of 14 amino acids. V gave up 0 bases and J gave up 9 bases, with 13 bases separating them. Germline CDR1 is SGDLS and CDR2 is YYNGEE. The CDR3 region is CASSVEVPSSEQFF. In DNA form, the CDR3 reads TGTGCCAGCAGCGTAGAGGTCCCTAGCAGTGAGCAGTTCTTC.

This clonotype appeared a few times. The chain couples TRBV20-1 to TRBJ2-2; unclear D gene. The CDR3 length is 13 residues. The germline V and J ends were trimmed by 5 bases and 5 bases, with 12 bases remaining between them. Germline values: CDR1 DFQATT, CDR2 SNEGSKA (reference sequence). The CDR3 coding sequence is TGCAGTGCTGCCCGGCCTGCGACCGGGGAGCTGTTTTTT. It yields the protein CSAARPATGELFF.

This clonotype was observed many times. V gene TRBV6-5 combines with J gene TRBJ1-1; the D gene is possibly TRBD1 (5 bases). Trimming took 6 bases from V and 1 from J, leaving 12 bases between them. CDR3 size: 14 residues. The V gene's germline CDR1 is MNHEY and CDR2 SVGAGI. The CDR3 coding sequence is TGTGCCAGCAGGTTAGGGAGGGGGAACACTGAAGCTTTCTTT. Its translation is CASRLGRGNTEAFF.

There are a few counts of this clonotype. The rearrangement links TRBV4-2 to TRBJ1-1; TRBD1 matches 12 bases. CDR3 size: 14 residues. Per the germline V gene, CDR1 is LGHNA and CDR2 is YNFKEQ. J lost 10 bases, V lost 4 bases, and 7 bases had no gene match. The CDR3 loop reads CASSPPGQGALAFF. The CDR3 DNA is TGTGCCAGCAGCCCGCCGGGACAGGGGGCCTTAGCTTTCTTT.

This clonotype occurred many times. This chain connects TRBV20-1 to TRBJ2-2, with D uncertain. CDR1 and CDR2 from the germline V gene are DFQATT and SNEGSKA (reference sequence). V lost 1 base and J lost 1, with 7 bases in between. The CDR3 is made up of 14 amino acids. In nucleotides, the CDR3 is TGCAGTGCTAGAGGCCAGAAGAACACCGGGGAGCTGTTTTTT. Its protein is CSARGQKNTGELFF.

This clonotype was counted many times. J is TRBJ2-3 and V is TRBV27, with TRBD1 identical over 8 bases. The CDR3 is 14 amino acids. Losses at the gene ends were 7 bases for V and 5 bases for J; bases not matched to a gene: 8. Germline V gene lookup returns CDR1 MNHEY and CDR2 SMNVEV (reference sequence). CDR3 in amino acids: CASTRTGFEDTQYF. The CDR3 coding sequence is TGTGCCAGCACCAGGACAGGGTTTGAAGATACGCAGTATTTT.

At least ten counts were recorded for this clonotype. The rearrangement links TRBV29-1 to TRBJ2-2, with D possibly TRBD1 on 5 matching bases. The V end lost 4 bases, the J end lost 4 bases, and 10 bases lay between the germline ends. The CDR3 is made up of 13 amino acids. Germline V gene sequence: CDR1 SQVTM, CDR2 ANQGSEA. The DNA for the CDR3 is TGCAGCGTTGGGGGCCGCTTCACCGGGGAGCTGTTTTTT. It specifies CSVGGRFTGELFF.

The rearrangement links TRBV4-3 to TRBJ2-2, with 8 bases fitting TRBD2. Trimming cost V 8 bases and J 3 bases; bases outside gene matches: 8. From germline, CDR1 is LGHNA and CDR2 YSLEER. The CDR3 totals 15 residues. The CDR3 here is CASSGGEFDTGELFF. The CDR3 nucleotides read TGCGCCAGCTCGGGGGGGGAATTCGACACCGGGGAGCTGTTTTTT.

This clonotype was detected many times. The chain links TRBV24-1 to TRBJ2-1; 10 positions match TRBD1. The CDR3 runs 16 residues. CDR1 is KGHDR and CDR2 is SFDVKD in the germline V gene. Losses at the gene ends were 4 bases for V and 0 bases for J; bases not matched to a gene: 2. The CDR3 protein is CATSDRDRGSYNEQFF. The CDR3 DNA is TGTGCCACCAGTGACCGGGACAGGGGCTCCTACAATGAGCAGTTCTTC.